The 24 T cell receptor beta chains given below trace back to one sample, sequenced in a study of blood T cell repertoires in COVID-19. Clones were read by immunoSEQ multiplex PCR, and TCRdb kept only the in-frame ones, dropping some. The profile shows 250,000 or so clones, about 80% of them singletons. The sequenced material came from PBMCs or T cells enriched from blood (not recorded which). The source is a man in his forties or fifties who had recovered from COVID-19.

This clone has a single count. The V and J genes are TRBV7-9 and TRBJ1-6; D unresolved. Germline V gene lookup returns CDR1 SEHNR and CDR2 FQNEAQ (reference sequence). Trimming took off 1 base at V and 8 bases at J, with 9 bases between the two ends. This CDR3 comprises 14 residues. CDR3 amino acids: CASSLGERYSPLHF. The CDR3 DNA reads TGTGCCAGCAGCTTAGGGGAGCGGTATTCACCCCTCCACTTT.

The chain uses TRBV5-4 and TRBJ1-4; a weak D match, TRBD1 (6 bases). This CDR3 contains 11 residues. Trimming shortened V by 3 bases and J by 12 bases, and 9 bases separated the two germline ends. Germline CDR1 SGHNT, CDR2 YYREEE (reference sequence). The CDR3 loop is CASSWKGELFF. The CDR3 nucleotides read TGTGCCAGCAGCTGGAAGGGGGAACTGTTTTTT.

This chain uses TRBV9 with TRBJ1-2; D is unresolved. Trimming removed 1 base at V and 9 bases at J, with 10 bases between. Germline CDR1 is SGDLS and CDR2 is YYNGEE. This CDR3 is 12 amino acids long. The CDR3 nucleotides are TGTGCCAGCAGCGTAATAGGAGGTAGCTACACCTTC. Residues: CASSVIGGSYTF.

The J gene is TRBJ2-1, the V gene TRBV9, with 15 bases aligning to TRBD2. From germline, CDR1 is SGDLS and CDR2 YYNGEE. J lost 4 bases, V lost 4 bases, and 6 bases had no gene match. The CDR3 covers 17 residues. CDR3 DNA: TGTGCCAGCAGCCCAGGGACTAGCGGGGGGCTTTACAATGAGCAGTTCTTC. It specifies CASSPGTSGGLYNEQFF.

This clone was observed a handful of times. The rearrangement links TRBV29-1 to TRBJ1-2; TRBD1 might be the D (6 bases). Germline V gene data show CDR1 as SQVTM and CDR2 as ANQGSEA. CDR3 size: 12 residues. V was shortened by 7 bases and J by 6 bases, with 15 bases between the two germline ends. The CDR3 is CSGTRGGDGYTF. In nucleotides, the CDR3 is TGCAGCGGGACCAGGGGCGGCGATGGCTACACCTTC.

The chain's CDR3 is CASSMREVNTEAFF. CDR3 DNA sequence: TGTGCCAGTAGTATGCGGGAGGTGAACACTGAAGCTTTCTTT. The genes are TRBV19 and TRBJ1-1; the D is unclear. Germline CDR1 LNHDA, CDR2 SQIVND (reference sequence). The ends were cut back, 3 bases at V and 0 bases at J, with 8 bases in the middle. The CDR3 covers 14 residues.

V is TRBV3-1 (or the pseudogene TRBV3-2) and J is TRBJ2-2, with D hard to call. V was clipped by 3 bases and J by 1 base, with 9 bases between them. The V gene's germline CDR1 is LGHDT and CDR2 YNNKEL (reference sequence). This CDR3 contains 15 residues. The CDR3 here is CASSQAGLNTGELFF. The CDR3 DNA follows: TGTGCCAGCAGCCAGGCAGGCCTGAACACCGGGGAGCTGTTTTTT.

This clone has only one observation. This chain uses TRBV7-9 with TRBJ1-6, with D maybe TRBD1 (5 bases). V was trimmed by 3 bases and J by 0 bases, leaving 12 bases between them. The CDR3 consists of 17 residues. The germline V gene encodes CDR1 SEHNR and CDR2 FQNEAQ (reference sequence). Here the CDR3 reads CASSLGGTSSYNSPLHF. In nucleotides, the CDR3 is TGTGCCAGCAGCTTGGGGGGAACCTCCTCCTATAATTCACCCCTCCACTTT.

V and J are TRBV29-1 and TRBJ1-3; no definite D call. The CDR3 spans 15 residues. Deletions cut 3 bases from V and 2 bases from J, with 14 bases between. Germline assignment: CDR1 SQVTM and CDR2 ANQGSEA. This chain's CDR3 is CSVERELLTGNTIYF. The CDR3, as DNA: TGCAGCGTTGAGCGGGAGTTACTAACTGGAAACACCATATATTTT. The whole variable domain, filled in from reference TRBV29-1 and TRBJ1-3, reads SAVISQKPSRDICQRGTSLTIQCQVDSQVTMMFWYRQQPGQSLTLIATANQGSEATYESGFVIDKFPISRPNLTFSTLTVSNMSPEDSSIYLCSVERELLTGNTIYFGEGSWLTVV.

V usage is TRBV7-6 and J usage is TRBJ2-1, with D perhaps TRBD2 (7 bases). The V gene lost 5 bases and the J gene lost 12 bases, with 17 bases spanning the gap. This CDR3 has 13 residues. Germline V CDR1 and CDR2: SGHVS, FNYEAQ. CDR3 nucleotide sequence: TGTGCCAGCAGCGGGGGGGGCCGAGGTGGGCAGTTCTTC. It encodes CASSGGGRGGQFF.

In its sample, this clone was seen many times. Here the CDR3 reads CASSEGSVGETQYF. As DNA, the CDR3 is TGCGCCAGCAGTGAAGGTAGCGTCGGAGAGACCCAGTACTTC. The chain links TRBV10-1 to TRBJ2-5; TRBD2 might be the D (5 bases). The germline gives CDR1 WNHNN, CDR2 SYGVQD (reference sequence). Trimming removed 3 bases at V and 4 bases at J, with 12 bases between. The CDR3 totals 14 residues.

The genes are TRBV27 and TRBJ2-2; D possibly corresponds to TRBD2 (7 bases). Per the germline V gene, CDR1 is MNHEY and CDR2 is SMNVEV (reference sequence). This CDR3 spans 18 amino acids. The germline V and J ends were trimmed by 2 bases and 4 bases, with 20 bases remaining between them. Written as DNA, the CDR3 is TGTGCCAGCAGTTTAGAGGGGGGGCGAGGGGTAGGCACCGGGGAGCTGTTTTTT. Translated, it gives CASSLEGGRGVGTGELFF.

CDR3 amino acids: CASSLGLRGGGTGEQYF. CDR3 sequence (DNA): TGTGCCAGCAGCTTAGGACTCAGGGGAGGGGGTACTGGCGAGCAGTACTTC. The chain combines TRBV7-9 with TRBJ2-7, with TRBD2 as a possible D gene (7 bases). Trimming left V 1 base short and J 6 bases short, with 22 bases between. The CDR3 sequence is 17 residues long. Germline-derived CDR1 and CDR2 are SEHNR and FQNEAQ (reference sequence).

The chain combines TRBV18 with TRBJ1-1; D gene unclear. The germline V and J ends were trimmed by 2 bases and 6 bases, with 16 bases remaining between them. This CDR3 contains 15 residues. Germline loops: CDR1 KGHSH, CDR2 LQKENI. The CDR3 region has the DNA TGTGCCAGCTCACCAGAGACATCCTCCTTAGCTGAAGCTTTCTTT. Its protein product is CASSPETSSLAEAFF.

The J gene is TRBJ2-7, the V gene TRBV9; 7 positions agree with TRBD2. After removal of 3 bases from V and 4 bases from J, the junction contained 7 bases not matched to a gene. Germline V gene sequence: CDR1 SGDLS, CDR2 YYNGEE. There are 14 residues in the CDR3. The CDR3 loop reads CASSEEGLNYEQYF. CDR3 nucleotides: TGTGCCAGCAGCGAAGAGGGACTAAATTACGAGCAGTACTTC.

The chain carries TRBV7-2 and TRBJ1-4, with TRBD1 matching 7 bases. Germline loops: CDR1 SGHTA, CDR2 FQGNSA. There are 13 residues in the CDR3. V trimming: 5 bases; J trimming: 8 bases; junction bases outside the gene matches: 5. CDR3 amino acids: CASSKGQSEKLFF. The CDR3 DNA is TGTGCCAGCAGCAAGGGACAGAGCGAAAAACTGTTTTTT.

V and J are TRBV10-1 and TRBJ2-7; tentatively, D is TRBD1 (5 bases). Deletions cut 7 bases from V and 3 bases from J, with 13 bases between. From germline, CDR1 is WNHNN and CDR2 SYGVQD (reference sequence). This CDR3 is 13 amino acids long. CDR3: CASNKGPYYEQYF. The CDR3, as DNA: TGCGCCAGCAACAAGGGGCCCTACTACGAGCAGTACTTC.

The rearrangement joins TRBV27 to TRBJ1-3; D remains unclear. The ends were cut back, 2 bases at V and 0 bases at J, with 11 bases in the middle. The germline gives CDR1 MNHEY, CDR2 SMNVEV (reference sequence). This CDR3 has 16 amino acids. This CDR3 is CASSLSAGFSGNTIYF. DNA of the CDR3: TGTGCCAGCAGTTTAAGTGCAGGATTCTCTGGAAACACCATATATTTT.

This clone was seen a single time. V gene TRBV12-3 or TRBV12-4 combines with J gene TRBJ1-5, with D possibly matching TRBD1 (5 bases). Trimming took off 6 bases at V and 8 bases at J, with 14 bases between the two ends. The CDR3 sequence is 13 residues long. The CDR3 here is CASSILLGEPQHF. The CDR3 DNA sequence: TGTGCCAGCAGCATTTTGTTAGGGGAGCCCCAGCATTTT.

The chain couples TRBV7-9 to TRBJ2-7; TRBD2 agrees at 8 bases. V was clipped by 5 bases and J by 7 bases; unmatched bases: 13. This CDR3 region has 15 residues. CDR1 SEHNR and CDR2 FQNEAQ come from the germline V gene (reference sequence). CDR3 amino acids: CASSLGGGRLLEQYF. CDR3 bases: TGTGCCAGCAGCCTCGGCGGGGGGCGCCTGCTTGAGCAGTACTTC.

V gene TRBV18 combines with J gene TRBJ2-7; 10 nucleotides match TRBD1. The germline CDR1 and CDR2 sequences are KGHSH and LQKENI. V shed 6 bases and J 9 bases; nucleotides not matched to a gene: 11. This CDR3 is 14 amino acids long. CDR3 nucleotide sequence: TGTGCCAGCTCGCCTTCGGACAGGGGGTCCGCGCAGTACTTC. It encodes CASSPSDRGSAQYF.

The rearrangement links TRBV6-5 to TRBJ2-5; 7 bases agree with TRBD2. CDR1 MNHEY and CDR2 SVGAGI come from the germline V gene. This CDR3 is built from 12 residues. Trimming took 6 bases from V and 7 from J; bases not matched to a gene: 5. CDR3 DNA: TGTGCCAGCAGGAGGTGGGAGGGGACCCAGTACTTC. It encodes CASRRWEGTQYF.

This clone was recorded once. The chain uses TRBV29-1 and TRBJ2-3; 7 bases are shared with TRBD1. The CDR3 has 14 amino acids. V shed 6 bases and J 0 bases; nucleotides not matched to a gene: 6. The germline V gene has CDR1 SQVTM and CDR2 ANQGSEA. The CDR3 here is CSVMTGSSTDTQYF. In nucleotides, the CDR3 is TGCAGCGTCATGACAGGGTCTAGCACAGATACGCAGTATTTT.

V usage is TRBV4-1 and J usage is TRBJ2-3, with TRBD2 matching 12 bases. Unmatched junction bases numbered 5, after V lost 0 bases and J lost 1 base. Per germline, CDR1 MGHRA and CDR2 YSYEKL. The CDR3 consists of 18 residues. In nucleotides, the CDR3 is TGCGCCAGCAGCCAAGATTTCCTAGCGGGGGGGGGCACAGATACGCAGTATTTT. It translates to CASSQDFLAGGGTDTQYF.